Below are 30 T cell receptor beta chains sequenced from a single sample in a study of blood T cell repertoires in COVID-19. Libraries were prepared by immunoSEQ multiplex PCR; TCRdb keeps only in-frame clonotypes and omits some of them. Of 65,000 or so clones in the sample, roughly 80% were seen once. The specimen was peripheral blood. All receptors come from a human donor in a cohort sampled during active COVID-19.

The V and J genes are TRBV4-3 and TRBJ1-4; 8 nucleotides agree with TRBD1. The length of the CDR3 is 15 residues. Germline CDR1 reads LGHNA; CDR2 reads YSLEER. The trim removed 0 bases at V and 8 bases at J, leaving 5 bases unmatched. The CDR3 reads CASSQDGRGHEKLFF. CDR3 coding DNA: TGCGCCAGCAGCCAAGACGGCAGGGGGCACGAAAAACTGTTTTTT.

The chain employs TRBV6-1 and TRBJ1-2, with 8 nucleotides matching TRBD1. The V gene end was trimmed by 2 bases and the J gene end by 8 bases; junction bases not matched to a gene: 4. Germline V gene sequence: CDR1 MNHNS, CDR2 SASEGT. The CDR3 length is 13 residues. The CDR3 region is CASSEQGARGYTF. The CDR3 coding sequence is TGTGCCAGCAGTGAACAGGGGGCGCGGGGCTACACCTTC.

The chain combines TRBV2 with TRBJ2-1; 7 bases line up with TRBD1. Germline CDR1 and CDR2: SNHLY and FYNNEI. CDR3 length: 13 amino acids. With V trimmed by 6 bases and J by 3 bases, 2 bases remained unmatched. The DNA of the CDR3 is TGTGCCAGCAGCCGGGACAGCTACAATGAGCAGTTCTTC. Amino acid sequence: CASSRDSYNEQFF.

The gene calls are TRBV28 and TRBJ1-1; D unresolved. The CDR3 is made up of 11 amino acids. Trimming took 1 base from V and 11 from J, leaving 8 bases between them. Germline CDR1 and CDR2: MDHEN and SYDVKM. The CDR3 nucleotides read TGTGCCAGCAGTTTATACGAGTTGGCTTTCTTT. Protein: CASSLYELAFF. The variable domain in full, completed from reference TRBV28 and TRBJ1-1, reads DVKVTQSSRYLVKRTGEKVFLECVQDMDHENMFWYRQDPGLGLRLIYFSYDVKMKEKGDIPEGYSVSREKKERFSLILESASTNQTSMYLCASSLYELAFFGQGTRLTVV.

With respect to this clone: Compared with germline, one end of the junction differs, possibly owing to a read error. The chain employs TRBV18 and TRBJ2-5, with D possibly TRBD2 on 5 matching bases. The CDR3 runs to 12 residues. CDR1 and CDR2 from the germline V gene are KGHSH and LQKENI. CDR3: CASAPPGETQYF. The CDR3 DNA sequence: TGTGCCAGCGCACCCCCGGGGGAGACCCAGTACTTC.

This chain uses TRBV11-3 with TRBJ2-2; TRBD1 might be the D (7 bases). Trimming cost V 5 bases and J 2 bases, with 15 bases left between them. CDR3 length equals 16 residues. Germline V gene sequence: CDR1 SGHNT, CDR2 YENEEA. As DNA, the CDR3 is TGTGCCAGCAGCGCGACAGGGACTTTTAACACCGGGGAGCTGTTTTTT. Protein sequence: CASSATGTFNTGELFF.

This clone came up once. The rearrangement joins TRBV6-6 to TRBJ2-1, with D maybe TRBD2 (6 bases). The germline V and J ends were trimmed by 7 bases and 6 bases, with 7 bases remaining between them. Per the germline V gene, CDR1 is MNHNY and CDR2 is SVGAGI (reference sequence). This CDR3 is 11 amino acids long. CDR3 nucleotide sequence: TGTGCCAGCATGGGGGGCAATGAGCAGTTCTTC. This sequence encodes CASMGGNEQFF.

V usage is TRBV5-5 and J usage is TRBJ1-3; D might be TRBD1 (5 bases). Germline CDR1 SGHKS, CDR2 YYEKEE (reference sequence). Trimming pared 1 base from V and 3 bases from J, leaving 17 bases between. CDR3 length: 17 amino acids. The CDR3 here is CASSLYNWGADGNTIYF. CDR3 nucleotide sequence: TGTGCCAGCAGCTTGTATAATTGGGGCGCGGATGGAAACACCATATATTTT.

This clone was seen more than once but under ten times. This chain joins TRBV27 and TRBJ1-6; maybe TRBD1 (6 bases). The germline V gene encodes CDR1 MNHEY and CDR2 SMNVEV (reference sequence). The CDR3 runs 14 residues. Trimming took 6 bases from V and 6 from J, leaving 12 bases between them. The CDR3 reads CASSLRDINSPLHF. In DNA, the CDR3 is TGTGCCAGCAGCCTCCGGGACATTAATTCACCCCTCCACTTT.

The J gene is TRBJ1-1, the V gene TRBV14; tentative D call: TRBD1 (6 bases). Germline V CDR1 and CDR2: SGHDN, FVKESK. Trimming removed 1 base at V and 2 bases at J, with 14 bases between. This CDR3 has 16 residues. The CDR3 loop is CASSQAQPGHNTEAFF. CDR3 nucleotide sequence: TGTGCCAGCAGCCAAGCTCAACCGGGACACAACACTGAAGCTTTCTTT.

This clone was seen just once. The V and J genes are TRBV5-5 and TRBJ1-2, with 11 bases aligning to TRBD1. This CDR3 contains 15 residues. Trimming removed 4 bases from V and 6 bases from J; junction bases left unmatched: 8. Germline-derived CDR1 and CDR2 are SGHKS and YYEKEE (reference sequence). DNA for the CDR3: TGTGCCAGCAGCCCGGGACAGGGGGGACTGGATGGCTACACCTTC. Its translation is CASSPGQGGLDGYTF.

V is TRBV7-2 and J is TRBJ1-1; maybe TRBD1 (6 bases). CDR3 length: 14 amino acids. Trimming left V 2 bases short and J 2 bases short, with 9 bases between. Germline lookup yields CDR1 SGHTA and CDR2 FQGNSA. This CDR3 is CASSLRTENTEAFF. The CDR3 nucleotides are TGTGCCAGCAGCTTAAGGACAGAAAACACTGAAGCTTTCTTT.

The chain is built from TRBV6-5 and TRBJ1-6; 12 bases map to TRBD1. CDR3 length: 15 amino acids. Germline V lookup: CDR1 MNHEY, CDR2 SVGAGI. V shed 7 bases, J shed 10 bases, and the junction held 8 bases outside the gene matches. CDR3 amino acids: CASNLGGQGASPLHF. CDR3 DNA: TGTGCCAGCAATCTAGGGGGACAGGGGGCGTCACCCCTCCACTTT.

The genes are TRBV18 and TRBJ1-4, with a possible D match to TRBD1 (5 bases). Trimming cost V 3 bases and J 5 bases, with 22 bases left between them. The germline CDR1 and CDR2 sequences are KGHSH and LQKENI. The CDR3 contains 18 residues. This chain's CDR3 is CASSPVRARGSGNEKLFF. CDR3 nucleotide sequence: TGTGCCAGCTCACCGGTCCGGGCGAGGGGAAGCGGGAATGAAAAACTGTTTTTT.

The gene calls are TRBV7-8 and TRBJ1-4; TRBD1 matches 8 bases. CDR1 is SGHVS and CDR2 is FQNEAQ in the germline V gene. Germline trimming cut 1 base from V and 7 bases from J; bases unmatched to any gene: 2. This CDR3 is built from 14 residues. CDR3 protein: CASSLVQGAEKLFF. DNA for the CDR3: TGTGCCAGCAGCTTAGTTCAGGGGGCTGAAAAACTGTTTTTT. The whole variable domain, remainder taken from reference TRBV7-8 and TRBJ1-4, is GAGVSQSPRYKVAKRGQDVALRCDPISGHVSLFWYQQALGQGPEFLTYFQNEAQLDKSGLPSDRFFAERPEGSVSTLKIQRTQQEDSAVYLCASSLVQGAEKLFFGSGTQLSVL.

This clone came up a few times. The V call is TRBV5-1, the J call TRBJ2-3, with 9 bases fitting TRBD2. The trim removed 4 bases at V and 3 bases at J, leaving 6 bases unmatched. Germline V CDR1 and CDR2: SGHRS, YFSETQ. This CDR3 contains 15 residues. This CDR3 reads CASSLQAGGTDTQYF. In DNA, the CDR3 is TGCGCCAGCAGCCTCCAGGCGGGAGGGACAGATACGCAGTATTTT.

This chain links TRBV5-4 with TRBJ1-2; 7 bases align to TRBD1. The CDR3 is made up of 13 amino acids. Germline V lookup: CDR1 SGHNT, CDR2 YYREEE (reference sequence). Trimming took 4 bases from V and 8 from J; bases not matched to a gene: 8. CDR3 in amino acids: CASSEQGRRGYTF. The DNA for the CDR3 is TGTGCCAGCAGCGAACAGGGGCGCCGGGGCTACACCTTC. The variable domain in full, completed from reference TRBV5-4 and TRBJ1-2, reads ETGVTQSPTHLIKTRGQQVTLRCSSQSGHNTVSWYQQALGQGPQFIFQYYREEENGRGNFPPRFSGLQFPNYSSELNVNALELDDSALYLCASSEQGRRGYTFGSGTRLTVV.

The chain is built from TRBV6-1 and TRBJ2-5; D uncertain. The CDR3 runs 14 residues. The V and J ends lost 2 bases and 7 bases respectively, with 14 bases between them. Germline CDR1 is MNHNS and CDR2 is SASEGT. CDR3 nucleotide sequence: TGTGCCAGCAGTGAACCGATTTCCGCGCGGACCCAGTACTTC. This codes for CASSEPISARTQYF.

This rearrangement joins TRBV6-2 or TRBV6-3 to TRBJ1-5; 7 bases fit TRBD1. Germline CDR1 and CDR2: MNHEY and SVGEGT. The V segment lost 2 bases and the J segment 0 bases; nucleotides outside the gene matches: 13. This CDR3 is built from 19 residues. This chain's CDR3 is CASSYRVSTGSYSNQPQHF. The CDR3 nucleotides are TGTGCCAGCAGTTACAGAGTTTCGACAGGGTCCTATAGCAATCAGCCCCAGCATTTT.

V and J are TRBV2 and TRBJ1-5, with 7 bases aligning to TRBD1. J gave up 2 bases and V 5 bases, and 6 bases lay outside the gene matches. Germline V gene lookup returns CDR1 SNHLY and CDR2 FYNNEI. The CDR3 runs 15 residues. CDR3 loop: CASSYRRGGNQPQHF. The CDR3 bases are TGTGCCAGCAGTTATCGCAGGGGGGGCAATCAGCCCCAGCATTTT.

The CDR3 region is CASSLTSGPYTGELFF. CDR3 DNA: TGTGCCAGCAGCTTGACTAGCGGACCCTACACCGGGGAGCTGTTTTTT. The J gene is TRBJ2-2, the V gene TRBV7-9; 9 positions agree with TRBD2. The CDR3 is 16 residues long. V lost 3 bases and J lost 3; bases outside the gene matches: 5. Germline V gene lookup returns CDR1 SEHNR and CDR2 FQNEAQ (reference sequence).

This chain links TRBV15 with TRBJ1-2, with 11 bases lining up with TRBD1. After removal of 0 bases from V and 0 bases from J, the junction contained 21 bases not matched to a gene. This CDR3 region has 23 residues. Per germline, CDR1 LNHNV and CDR2 YYDKDF (reference sequence). CDR3: CATSRDLRAILDRGPIANYGYTF. For the CDR3, the DNA is TGTGCCACCAGCAGAGATCTTCGGGCCATTCTGGACAGGGGGCCAATAGCTAACTATGGCTACACCTTC.

This chain uses TRBV5-1 with TRBJ1-4; 8 bases align to TRBD1. Germline V CDR1 and CDR2: SGHRS, YFSETQ. Trimming cost V 5 bases and J 5 bases; bases outside gene matches: 8. The CDR3 is 15 amino acids. The chain's CDR3 is CASSRGTGPNEKLFF. The CDR3 DNA is TGCGCCAGCAGTCGCGGGACAGGTCCCAATGAAAAACTGTTTTTT.

This clone has a handful of counts. The chain combines TRBV27 with TRBJ1-1; D remains unclear. CDR3 size: 13 residues. In germline, CDR1 is MNHEY, CDR2 SMNVEV (reference sequence). V gave up 7 bases and J gave up 6 bases, with 15 bases separating them. CDR3 sequence (DNA): TGTGCCAGCACCCCAGTAAACGGGGCTGAAGCTTTCTTT. This translates into CASTPVNGAEAFF.

This clone was detected only once. The chain combines TRBV29-1 with TRBJ2-7, with a tentative D call TRBD2 (6 bases). With 5 bases removed from V and 0 bases from J, the gap between germline ends came to 8 bases. Per germline, CDR1 SQVTM and CDR2 ANQGSEA. CDR3 length: 12 amino acids. The CDR3 DNA reads as TGCAGCGTTAGCGGGTACTCCTACGAGCAGTACTTC. Its translation: CSVSGYSYEQYF.

CDR3: CASSPRTSGDLSYNEQFF. For the CDR3, the DNA is TGTGCCAGCAGCCCCCGGACTAGCGGGGACCTCTCCTACAATGAGCAGTTCTTC. The chain uses TRBV9 and TRBJ2-1; 12 nucleotides line up with TRBD2. Germline V gene lookup returns CDR1 SGDLS and CDR2 YYNGEE. V was clipped by 4 bases and J by 0 bases; unmatched bases: 8. The CDR3 runs to 18 residues.

CDR3 sequence (DNA): TGCGCCAGCAGCTTGGGACTAGAGAAAACCTACGAGCAGTACTTC. Translated: CASSLGLEKTYEQYF. V gene TRBV4-3 combines with J gene TRBJ2-7; TRBD2 matches at 8 bases. The CDR3 extends over 15 amino acids. Trimming removed 5 bases from V and 2 bases from J; junction bases left unmatched: 8. Per germline, CDR1 LGHNA and CDR2 YSLEER.

This clone was detected a few times. This chain links TRBV5-1 with TRBJ1-2; the D gene is possibly TRBD1 (5 bases). This CDR3 spans 14 amino acids. Germline V gives CDR1 SGHRS, CDR2 YFSETQ. Trimming took off 0 bases at V and 5 bases at J, with 11 bases between the two ends. CDR3 region: CASSLVGGSYGYTF. As DNA, the CDR3 is TGCGCCAGCAGCTTGGTCGGGGGATCATATGGCTACACCTTC.

The chain carries TRBV29-1 and TRBJ2-5; 8 positions agree with TRBD1. The germline V gene has CDR1 SQVTM and CDR2 ANQGSEA. Trimming removed 6 bases from V and 3 bases from J; junction bases left unmatched: 3. The length of the CDR3 is 12 residues. CDR3: CSVGQAEETQYF. The CDR3 DNA is TGCAGCGTGGGACAGGCGGAAGAGACCCAGTACTTC.

This clone came up a few times. CDR3 amino acids: CSASSSGGTEQYF. The CDR3 DNA is TGCAGTGCTAGTTCTAGCGGGGGAACCGAGCAGTACTTC. The genes are TRBV20-1 and TRBJ2-7; 10 bases map to TRBD2. The CDR3 has 13 residues. With 3 bases clipped from V and 6 bases from J, the junction kept 5 bases outside the gene matches. The germline V gene encodes CDR1 DFQATT and CDR2 SNEGSKA (reference sequence).